This T cell receptor beta chain was identified during a study of CXCR3-negative and CXCR3-positive naive CD8 T cells. On this clonotype itself: The antigen is not known.

Germline lookup yields CDR1 SEHNR and CDR2 FQNEAQ (reference sequence). The CDR3 totals 15 residues. Findings and caveats of the study: Memory cells showed distinct TRBV-TRBJ patterns, while the two naive subsets matched. Compared with CXCR3-negative naive cells, CXCR3-positive naive cells showed more hydrophobic TRB CDR3s.

With UMI labels, 5' RACE was used to prepare the TRB cDNA libraries. No DNA is given; TCRdb re-called the 5' RACE reads and lists each CDR3 protein once. Recorded for this sample: 50,000 to 75,000 distinct CDR3 sequences. This TCR was sampled from a human donor in good health. Some clones in this sample may be carry-over from other donors' samples. The sequenced sample was naive CXCR3- CD8+ T cells from blood. The subset is: CD45RO-CCR7+CD27+CD95- naive CD8+ T cells lacking CXCR3 (TNR3-). The J gene is TRBJ2-5, the V gene TRBV7-9; TCRdb's D call, TRBD2, is unchecked because there is no DNA. The CDR3 sequence: CASSSPSGGQETQYF. Complete variable domain (other parts from reference TRBV7-9 and TRBJ2-5): DTGVSQNPRHKITKRGQNVTFRCDPISEHNRLYWYRQTLGQGPEFLTYFQNEAQLEKSRLLSDRFSAERPKGSFSTLEIQRTEQGDSAMYLCASSSPSGGQETQYFGPGTRLLVL.